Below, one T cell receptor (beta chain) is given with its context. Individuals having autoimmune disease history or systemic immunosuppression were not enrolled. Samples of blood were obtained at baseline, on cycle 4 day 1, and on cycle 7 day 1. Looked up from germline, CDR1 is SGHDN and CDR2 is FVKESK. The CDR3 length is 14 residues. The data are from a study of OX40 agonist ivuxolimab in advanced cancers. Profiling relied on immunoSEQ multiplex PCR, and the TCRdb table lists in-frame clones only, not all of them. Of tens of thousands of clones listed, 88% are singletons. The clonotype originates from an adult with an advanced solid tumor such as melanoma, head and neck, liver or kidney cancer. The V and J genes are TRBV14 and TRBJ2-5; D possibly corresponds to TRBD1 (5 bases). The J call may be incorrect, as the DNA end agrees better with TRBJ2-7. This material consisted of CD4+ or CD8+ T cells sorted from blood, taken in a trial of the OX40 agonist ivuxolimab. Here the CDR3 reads CARLGKGQNYEQYF. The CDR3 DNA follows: TGTGCCAGATTGGGAAAGGGGCAGAACTACGAGCAGTACTTC.